These T cell receptor beta chains were read from a single sample in a study of CXCR3-negative and CXCR3-positive naive CD8 T cells. One entry per CDR3 protein, without DNA, is what TCRdb gives after re-calling the 5' RACE reads. This repertoire includes 140,000 to 150,000 distinct CDR3 sequences. Sequencing input: naive CXCR3+ CD8+ T cells from blood. These receptors were collected from a human donor in good health. Some clones in this sample may be carry-over from other donors' samples. Each CDR3 is given with its conserved first and last residue. Each record gives: V gene, J gene, CDR3 protein.

v_gene: TRBV6-5; j_gene: TRBJ2-3; CDR3aa: CASSYSPPDPDTQYF
v_gene: TRBV6-2/TRBV6-3; j_gene: TRBJ1-5; CDR3aa: CASSYTGGAQPQHF
v_gene: TRBV7-9; j_gene: TRBJ2-1; CDR3aa: CASSSTPSNEQFF
v_gene: TRBV13; j_gene: TRBJ1-2; CDR3aa: CASSFRGQEGYTF
v_gene: TRBV6-6; j_gene: TRBJ2-1; CDR3aa: CASSYSTGESYNEQFF
v_gene: TRBV27; j_gene: TRBJ2-2; CDR3aa: CASSLSNTGELFF
v_gene: TRBV12-3/TRBV12-4; j_gene: TRBJ1-2; CDR3aa: CASSQHWVESYTF
v_gene: TRBV2; j_gene: TRBJ2-7; CDR3aa: CASSGGFEQYF
v_gene: TRBV28; j_gene: TRBJ2-2; CDR3aa: CASSSVDTGELFF
v_gene: TRBV20-1; j_gene: TRBJ2-7; CDR3aa: CSARGGTPTYEQYF
v_gene: TRBV7-6; j_gene: TRBJ2-3; CDR3aa: CASSPGGGTADTQYF
v_gene: TRBV5-1; j_gene: TRBJ1-1; CDR3aa: CASGEGGTEAFF
v_gene: TRBV28; j_gene: TRBJ2-7; CDR3aa: CASSSERDRTSYEQYF
v_gene: TRBV24-1; j_gene: TRBJ2-3; CDR3aa: CATSDYRRAGDTDTQYF
v_gene: TRBV7-6; j_gene: TRBJ2-2; CDR3aa: CASGTTPGGELFF
v_gene: TRBV5-4; j_gene: TRBJ2-2; CDR3aa: CASSLDPRDPPNTGELFF
v_gene: TRBV29-1; j_gene: TRBJ2-7; CDR3aa: CSAGTTGVFYEQYF
v_gene: TRBV27; j_gene: TRBJ2-1; CDR3aa: CASSLSPPGPLMYNEQFF
v_gene: TRBV29-1; j_gene: TRBJ1-2; CDR3aa: CSVGLGYGYTF
v_gene: TRBV7-9; j_gene: TRBJ2-3; CDR3aa: CASSPLRAGGPGTDTQYF
v_gene: TRBV24-1; j_gene: TRBJ2-1; CDR3aa: CATSDGLGEQFF
v_gene: TRBV27; j_gene: TRBJ2-7; CDR3aa: CATAWSGGYEQYF
v_gene: TRBV27; j_gene: TRBJ1-1; CDR3aa: CASSFGYNTEAFF
v_gene: TRBV4-1; j_gene: TRBJ2-3; CDR3aa: CASSQKPANSGDTQYF
v_gene: TRBV3-1; j_gene: TRBJ2-3; CDR3aa: CASSQVMADTQYF
v_gene: TRBV28; j_gene: TRBJ2-2; CDR3aa: CASSPPQVPGIEAGELFF
v_gene: TRBV30; j_gene: TRBJ1-1; CDR3aa: CAWSGGNTEAFF
v_gene: TRBV28; j_gene: TRBJ2-3; CDR3aa: CASSEQGDTDTQYF
v_gene: TRBV29-1; j_gene: TRBJ2-3; CDR3aa: CSVENGGLSDTQYF
v_gene: TRBV29-1; j_gene: TRBJ2-1; CDR3aa: CSVEDLTTGDGRVESNEQFF
v_gene: TRBV6-5; j_gene: TRBJ2-7; CDR3aa: CASRLTGYSYEQYF
v_gene: TRBV28; j_gene: TRBJ2-1; CDR3aa: CASSSNPTRGGGDNSYNEQFF
v_gene: TRBV5-5; j_gene: TRBJ2-7; CDR3aa: CASSPWDFAYEQYF
v_gene: TRBV5-6; j_gene: TRBJ2-2; CDR3aa: CASSLGGRDRDRELFF
v_gene: TRBV9; j_gene: TRBJ2-5; CDR3aa: CASSVEDRAKETQYF
v_gene: TRBV28; j_gene: TRBJ2-5; CDR3aa: CASSSPPAGGQETQYF
v_gene: TRBV29-1; j_gene: TRBJ2-1; CDR3aa: CSVESGEDHDEQFF
v_gene: TRBV20-1; j_gene: TRBJ1-1; CDR3aa: CSAREVTEAFF
v_gene: TRBV20-1; j_gene: TRBJ2-1; CDR3aa: CSARGTGSITYNEQFF
v_gene: TRBV3-1; j_gene: TRBJ2-3; CDR3aa: CASSPWTVDTDTQYF
v_gene: TRBV14; j_gene: TRBJ2-5; CDR3aa: CASSLGQGILETQYF
v_gene: TRBV20-1; j_gene: TRBJ2-7; CDR3aa: CSASPTPLSRVYEQYF
v_gene: TRBV6-2/TRBV6-3; j_gene: TRBJ2-7; CDR3aa: CASTYRTSGSEQYF
v_gene: TRBV7-9; j_gene: TRBJ2-3; CDR3aa: CPSSLPLTDTQYF
v_gene: TRBV11-3; j_gene: TRBJ2-1; CDR3aa: CASTSASGGWNEQFF
v_gene: TRBV6-5; j_gene: TRBJ1-5; CDR3aa: CASRIPGTAFNQPQHF